Presented here are 8 T cell receptor beta chains from one specimen sequenced in a study of T cell repertoires in cytomegalovirus infection. One entry per CDR3 protein results from TCRdb running MiXCR on the reads. This repertoire shows approximately 910,000 distinct CDR3 sequences, less than 35% found once; its top ten account for 11% to 15%. These receptors' antigens are unknown. Specimen: cultured CD8+ T cells from PBMCs, collected from culture after CMV antigen stimulation. The receptors shown here come from a human donor in good health (CMV status not recorded). Some clones in this sample may be carry-over from other donors' samples.

This clonotype was observed once. This chain uses TRBV12-3 or TRBV12-4 with TRBJ2-5; 8 nucleotides align to TRBD2. V lost 7 bases to trimming and J lost 7 bases; unmatched junction nucleotides: 11. The CDR3 contains 14 residues. The CDR3 loop is CASTSPGGEGTQYF. Here the CDR3 DNA reads TGTGCCAGCACCTCTCCGGGGGGGGAGGGGACCCAGTACTTC.

V gene TRBV15 combines with J gene TRBJ2-1, with a weak D call TRBD2 (6 bases). The germline V and J ends were trimmed by 3 bases and 8 bases, with 17 bases remaining between them. The germline gives CDR1 LNHNV, CDR2 YYDKDF (reference sequence). The CDR3 extends over 15 amino acids. The CDR3, as DNA: TGTGCCACCAGCAGTAGGAGGGGAATGCTCTATGAGCAGTTCTTC. It encodes CATSSRRGMLYEQFF.

The genes are TRBV7-6 and TRBJ2-7; tentative D call: TRBD1 (6 bases). Germline CDR1 SGHVS, CDR2 FNYEAQ. Deletions cut 0 bases from V and 2 bases from J, with 14 bases between. The CDR3 is made up of 16 amino acids. CDR3 in amino acids: CASSLAQGPPTYEQYF. In nucleotides, the CDR3 is TGTGCCAGCAGCTTAGCTCAGGGGCCACCAACCTACGAGCAGTACTTC.

V usage is TRBV20-1 and J usage is TRBJ2-7; D might be TRBD2 (7 bases). The V gene lost 6 bases and the J gene lost 9 bases, with 24 bases spanning the gap. Germline V CDR1 and CDR2: DFQATT, SNEGSKA (reference sequence). CDR3 length: 14 residues. The CDR3 DNA is TGCAGTGCCTACCCAGGGGCGGGGGATCTTGTGCAGTACTTC. This gives the protein CSAYPGAGDLVQYF.

This clonotype was seen a handful of times. This rearrangement joins TRBV20-1 to TRBJ2-5; D may correspond to TRBD1 or TRBD2 (5 bases each). The CDR3 is made up of 15 amino acids. Trimming removed 3 bases from V and 5 bases from J, with 19 bases in between. Per germline, CDR1 DFQATT and CDR2 SNEGSKA (reference sequence). The CDR3 bases are TGCAGTGCTAGCGTGACTGGGGGTGGTTTGGAGACCCAGTACTTC. Residues: CSASVTGGGLETQYF.

The V and J genes are TRBV6-2 or TRBV6-3 and TRBJ1-6, with 8 nucleotides matching TRBD1. Germline V gives CDR1 MNHEY, CDR2 SVGEGT. V gave up 5 bases and J gave up 4 bases; unmatched junction bases: 10. The CDR3 totals 17 residues. CDR3 nucleotides: TGTGCCAGCAGTCCCAACCGGGACAGGACATATAATTCACCCCTCCACTTT. Protein: CASSPNRDRTYNSPLHF.

The table lists this clonotype with many counts. This CDR3 reads CASSLALGTQETQYF. In nucleotides, the CDR3 is TGTGCCAGCAGCTTAGCTTTGGGCACCCAAGAGACCCAGTACTTC. This chain links TRBV7-6 with TRBJ2-5; D unclear. The CDR3 consists of 15 residues. Trimming removed 0 bases at V and 1 base at J, with 9 bases between. Per the germline V gene, CDR1 is SGHVS and CDR2 is FNYEAQ.

This clonotype was recorded many times. This chain uses TRBV12-3 or TRBV12-4 with TRBJ2-3; 9 bases map to TRBD1. The CDR3 contains 14 residues. The V gene end was trimmed by 5 bases and the J gene end by 6 bases; junction bases not matched to a gene: 6. Here the CDR3 reads CASSGTGPKDTQYF. The CDR3 coding sequence is TGTGCCAGCAGTGGGACAGGGCCTAAGGATACGCAGTATTTT.